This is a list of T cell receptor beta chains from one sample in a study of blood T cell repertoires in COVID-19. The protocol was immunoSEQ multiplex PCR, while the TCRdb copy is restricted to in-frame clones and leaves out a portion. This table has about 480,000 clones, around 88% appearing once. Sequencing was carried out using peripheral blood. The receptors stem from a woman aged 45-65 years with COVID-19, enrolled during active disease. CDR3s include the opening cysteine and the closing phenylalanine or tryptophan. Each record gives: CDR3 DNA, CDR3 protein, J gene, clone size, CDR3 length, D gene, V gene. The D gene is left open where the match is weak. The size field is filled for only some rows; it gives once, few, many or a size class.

CDR3 DNA: TGTGCCAGCAGCCCGACGCCTTCACAGGTGGGCGAAAAACTGTTTTTT
CDR3 protein: CASSPTPSQVGEKLFF
J gene: TRBJ1-4
clone size: .
CDR3 length: 16
D gene: .
V gene: TRBV3-1/TRBV3-2

CDR3 DNA: TGTGCCAGCAGTGGGCAGGGCCCCTTGGGGAATGGCTACACCTTC
CDR3 protein: CASSGQGPLGNGYTF
J gene: TRBJ1-2
clone size: .
CDR3 length: 15
D gene: .
V gene: TRBV4-2

CDR3 DNA: TGTGCCAGCAGACTCACAGATACGCAGTATTTT
CDR3 protein: CASRLTDTQYF
J gene: TRBJ2-3
clone size: once
CDR3 length: 11
D gene: .
V gene: TRBV11-2

CDR3 DNA: TGTGCCACCCAGAAAGGCAATCAGCCCCAGCATTTT
CDR3 protein: CATQKGNQPQHF
J gene: TRBJ1-5
clone size: .
CDR3 length: 12
D gene: .
V gene: TRBV24-1

CDR3 DNA: TGTGCCTGGAGGGAGGACAGCAACACCGGGGAGCTGTTTTTT
CDR3 protein: CAWREDSNTGELFF
J gene: TRBJ2-2
clone size: .
CDR3 length: 14
D gene: .
V gene: TRBV30

CDR3 DNA: TGTGCCAGCAGCTCTACGGGACAGGGGAGGACTGAAGCTTTCTTT
CDR3 protein: CASSSTGQGRTEAFF
J gene: TRBJ1-1
clone size: .
CDR3 length: 15
D gene: TRBD1
V gene: TRBV5-4

CDR3 DNA: TGTGCCAGCAGTGAAAGGGGATTCGGGAATCAGCCCCAGCATTTT
CDR3 protein: CASSERGFGNQPQHF
J gene: TRBJ1-5
clone size: .
CDR3 length: 15
D gene: .
V gene: TRBV2

CDR3 DNA: TGTGCCAGCAGCTTAGGGCTGGCTGGGGCCAACGTCCTGACTTTC
CDR3 protein: CASSLGLAGANVLTF
J gene: TRBJ2-6
clone size: .
CDR3 length: 15
D gene: .
V gene: TRBV7-8

CDR3 DNA: TGTGCCAGCAGTGAAGCCAGGGTCGGTACGCAGTATTTT
CDR3 protein: CASSEARVGTQYF
J gene: TRBJ2-3
clone size: .
CDR3 length: 13
D gene: .
V gene: TRBV2

CDR3 DNA: TGTGCCAGCAGCCGACGGACTAGCGGGGGGCCCCACGAGCAGTACTTC
CDR3 protein: CASSRRTSGGPHEQYF
J gene: TRBJ2-7
clone size: .
CDR3 length: 16
D gene: TRBD2
V gene: TRBV27

CDR3 DNA: TGTGCCAGCAGCTTAGTAAGCGGGCAGATCCATGAGCAGTTCTTC
CDR3 protein: CASSLVSGQIHEQFF
J gene: TRBJ2-1
clone size: .
CDR3 length: 15
D gene: .
V gene: TRBV7-3

CDR3 DNA: TGTGCCAGCAGCTCCACCGGGACAGGTGGCTACACCTTC
CDR3 protein: CASSSTGTGGYTF
J gene: TRBJ1-2
clone size: .
CDR3 length: 13
D gene: TRBD1
V gene: TRBV11-2

CDR3 DNA: TGTGCCATCAGTGAATGGGGGGGGGATAGTGAGCAGTTCTTC
CDR3 protein: CAISEWGGDSEQFF
J gene: TRBJ2-1
clone size: .
CDR3 length: 14
D gene: TRBD2
V gene: TRBV10-3

CDR3 DNA: TGTGCCAGCAGTGACGGTACTGTTCCGATTCAGTACTTC
CDR3 protein: CASSDGTVPIQYF
J gene: TRBJ2-4
clone size: .
CDR3 length: 13
D gene: .
V gene: TRBV25-1

CDR3 DNA: TGTGCCAGCAGTTCCTCGGGGGGGGATAACTATGGCTACACCTTC
CDR3 protein: CASSSSGGDNYGYTF
J gene: TRBJ1-2
clone size: .
CDR3 length: 15
D gene: .
V gene: TRBV6-5

CDR3 DNA: TGCGCCAGCAGTGAGCCACGGGTAATTAGCTCCTACGAGCAGTACTTC
CDR3 protein: CASSEPRVISSYEQYF
J gene: TRBJ2-7
clone size: .
CDR3 length: 16
D gene: .
V gene: TRBV10-1

CDR3 DNA: TGTGCCAGCCTAGGATATAGCAATCAGCCCCAGCATTTT
CDR3 protein: CASLGYSNQPQHF
J gene: TRBJ1-5
clone size: .
CDR3 length: 13
D gene: .
V gene: TRBV2

CDR3 DNA: TGTGCCAGCAGTGTAGGGCCGGGGGGCCCCTATGGCTACACCTTC
CDR3 protein: CASSVGPGGPYGYTF
J gene: TRBJ1-2
clone size: .
CDR3 length: 15
D gene: .
V gene: TRBV5-4

CDR3 DNA: TGTGCCAGCAGTGAATACGGGTCAGGGCCCTACGAGCAGTACTTC
CDR3 protein: CASSEYGSGPYEQYF
J gene: TRBJ2-7
clone size: few
CDR3 length: 15
D gene: .
V gene: TRBV6-1

CDR3 DNA: TGTGCCAGCAGCTTTTTATGTACCCCCGGGTACGAGCAGTACTTC
CDR3 protein: CASSFLCTPGYEQYF
J gene: TRBJ2-7
clone size: .
CDR3 length: 15
D gene: .
V gene: TRBV7-3

CDR3 DNA: TGCAGCGTTGAACCCCTCCCTGGCCGAAATTCACCCCTCCACTTT
CDR3 protein: CSVEPLPGRNSPLHF
J gene: TRBJ1-6
clone size: .
CDR3 length: 15
D gene: .
V gene: TRBV29-1

CDR3 DNA: TGTGCCAGCTCGGGACTGACCTCTGGAAACACCATATATTTT
CDR3 protein: CASSGLTSGNTIYF
J gene: TRBJ1-3
clone size: .
CDR3 length: 14
D gene: .
V gene: TRBV27